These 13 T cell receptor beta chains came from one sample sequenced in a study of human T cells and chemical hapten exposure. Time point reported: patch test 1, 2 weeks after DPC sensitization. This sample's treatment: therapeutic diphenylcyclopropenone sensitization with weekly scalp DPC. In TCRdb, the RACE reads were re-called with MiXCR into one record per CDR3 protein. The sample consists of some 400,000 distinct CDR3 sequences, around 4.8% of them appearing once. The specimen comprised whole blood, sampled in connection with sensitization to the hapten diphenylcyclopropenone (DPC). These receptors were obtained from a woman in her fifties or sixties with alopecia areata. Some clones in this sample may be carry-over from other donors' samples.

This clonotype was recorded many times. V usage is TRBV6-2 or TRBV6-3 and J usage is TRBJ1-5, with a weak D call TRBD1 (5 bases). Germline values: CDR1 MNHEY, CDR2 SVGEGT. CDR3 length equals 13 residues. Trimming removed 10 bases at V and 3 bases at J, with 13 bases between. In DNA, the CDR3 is TGTGCCATCAACAAGGGGTACAATCAGCCCCAGCATTTT. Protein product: CAINKGYNQPQHF.

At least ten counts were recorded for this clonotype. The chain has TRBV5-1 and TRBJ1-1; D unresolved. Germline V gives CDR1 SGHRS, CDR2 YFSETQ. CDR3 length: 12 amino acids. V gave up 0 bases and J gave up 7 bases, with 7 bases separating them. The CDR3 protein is CASSLAGREAFF. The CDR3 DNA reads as TGCGCCAGCAGCTTGGCCGGACGTGAAGCTTTCTTT.

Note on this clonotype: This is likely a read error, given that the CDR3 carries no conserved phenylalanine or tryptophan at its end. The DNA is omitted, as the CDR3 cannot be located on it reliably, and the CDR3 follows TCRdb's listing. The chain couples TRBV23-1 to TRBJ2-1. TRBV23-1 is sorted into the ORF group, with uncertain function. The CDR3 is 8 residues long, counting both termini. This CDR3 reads CASSPTSY.

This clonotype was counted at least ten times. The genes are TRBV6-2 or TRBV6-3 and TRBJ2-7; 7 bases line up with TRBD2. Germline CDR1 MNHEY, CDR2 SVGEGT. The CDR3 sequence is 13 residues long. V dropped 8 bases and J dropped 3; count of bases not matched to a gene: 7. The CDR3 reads CASRETSSYEQYF. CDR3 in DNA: TGTGCCAGCCGCGAGACTAGCAGCTACGAGCAGTACTTC.

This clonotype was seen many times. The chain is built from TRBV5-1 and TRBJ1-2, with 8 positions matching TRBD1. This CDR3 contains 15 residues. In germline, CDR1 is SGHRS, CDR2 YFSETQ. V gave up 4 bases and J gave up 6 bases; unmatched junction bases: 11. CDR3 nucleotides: TGCGCCAGCAGCCCCCACTCCAGGACAGGGCATGGCTACACCTTC. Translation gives CASSPHSRTGHGYTF.

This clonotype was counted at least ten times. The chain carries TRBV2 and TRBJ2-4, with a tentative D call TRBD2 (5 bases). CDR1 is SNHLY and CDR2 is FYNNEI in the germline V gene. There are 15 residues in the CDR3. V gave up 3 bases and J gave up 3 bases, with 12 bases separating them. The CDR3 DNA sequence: TGTGCCAGCAGTGACCGGGATTATGGCAAAAACATTCAGTACTTC. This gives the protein CASSDRDYGKNIQYF.

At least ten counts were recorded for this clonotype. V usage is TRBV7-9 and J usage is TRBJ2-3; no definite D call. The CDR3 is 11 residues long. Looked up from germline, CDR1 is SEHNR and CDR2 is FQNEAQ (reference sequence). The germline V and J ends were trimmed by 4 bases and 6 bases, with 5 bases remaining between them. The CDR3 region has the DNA TGTGCCAGCAGCTCTATCGATACGCAGTATTTT. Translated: CASSSIDTQYF.

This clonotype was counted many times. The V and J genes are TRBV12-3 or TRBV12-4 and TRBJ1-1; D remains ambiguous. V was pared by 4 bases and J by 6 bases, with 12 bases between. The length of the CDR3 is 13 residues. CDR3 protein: CASSYEQRSEAFF. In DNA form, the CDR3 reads TGTGCCAGCAGTTATGAACAGAGGTCTGAAGCTTTCTTT.

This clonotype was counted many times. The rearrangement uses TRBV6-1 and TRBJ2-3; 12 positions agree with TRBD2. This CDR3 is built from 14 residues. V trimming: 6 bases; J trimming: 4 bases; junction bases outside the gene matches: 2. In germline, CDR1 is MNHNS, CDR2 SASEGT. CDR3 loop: CASRTSGRPDTQYF. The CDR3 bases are TGTGCCAGCAGGACTAGCGGGAGACCAGATACGCAGTATTTT.

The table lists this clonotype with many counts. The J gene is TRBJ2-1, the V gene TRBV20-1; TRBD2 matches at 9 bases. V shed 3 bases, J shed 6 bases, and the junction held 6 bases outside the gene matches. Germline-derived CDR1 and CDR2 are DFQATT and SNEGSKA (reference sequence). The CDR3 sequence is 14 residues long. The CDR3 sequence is CSASSAGGVNEQFF. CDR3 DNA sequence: TGCAGTGCTAGCTCGGCGGGGGGGGTCAATGAGCAGTTCTTC.

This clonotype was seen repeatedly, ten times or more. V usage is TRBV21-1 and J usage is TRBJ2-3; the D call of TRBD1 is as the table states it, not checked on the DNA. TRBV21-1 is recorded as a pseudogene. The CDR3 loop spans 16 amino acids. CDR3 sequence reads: CASSKGGTSNTDTQYF. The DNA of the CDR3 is TGTGCCAGCAGCAAAGGCGGGACAAGCAACACAGATACGCAGTATTTT.

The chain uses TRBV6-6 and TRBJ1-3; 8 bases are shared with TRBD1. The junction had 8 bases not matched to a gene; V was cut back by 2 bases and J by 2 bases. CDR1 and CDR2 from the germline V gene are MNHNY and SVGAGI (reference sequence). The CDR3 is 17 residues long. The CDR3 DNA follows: TGTGCCAGCAGTTACACCCCCGGACAGGGCGCTGGAAACACCATATATTTT. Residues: CASSYTPGQGAGNTIYF.

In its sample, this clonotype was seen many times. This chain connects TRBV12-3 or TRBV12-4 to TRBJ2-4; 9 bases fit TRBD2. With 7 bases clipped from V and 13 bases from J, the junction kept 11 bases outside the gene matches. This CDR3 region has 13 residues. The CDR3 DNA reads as TGTGCCAGCAATCGGCTAGCGGGAACCCCACAGTACTTC. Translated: CASNRLAGTPQYF.